What follows are 29 T cell receptor beta chains derived from one specimen sequenced in a study of tumor-infiltrating lymphocytes in primary liver carcinoma. Unsorted whole blood supplied the blood RNA, and germline DNA was isolated too. Starting from approximately 500 ng of total RNA, TCR beta cDNA was produced with a primer in the constant region. Each TCR beta library was derived from three nested multiplex PCR rounds that employed slightly modified ARM-PCR. For around 11 cycles apiece, the opening two PCR rounds ran with TRBV1-TRBV30 forward primers and a C-beta reverse primer. TCRdb analysed the multiplex PCR reads with MiXCR anew, one entry per CDR3 protein. Of more than 150,000 distinct CDR3 sequences in the sample, over 45% were seen once. Sequenced input: peripheral blood. These receptors came from a man aged 40-49 years with primary liver carcinoma and hepatitis B virus infection.

The gene calls are TRBV6-6 and TRBJ1-1, with 9 positions matching TRBD1. The V gene's germline CDR1 is MNHNY and CDR2 SVGAGI (reference sequence). V gave up 2 bases and J gave up 3 bases; unmatched junction bases: 7. There are 16 residues in the CDR3. The CDR3 bases are TGTGCCAGCAGTTACCTCCCGACAGGGGGGGACACTGAAGCTTTCTTT. Translation: CASSYLPTGGDTEAFF.

On this clonotype: It may be a read error: a sequence one base away is much more abundant. The chain is built from TRBV11-2 and TRBJ2-2; weak D call: TRBD1 (6 bases). Germline V lookup: CDR1 SGHAT, CDR2 FQNNGV. CDR3 length equals 11 residues. The CDR3 reads CASSLAGELSF. Here the CDR3 DNA reads TGTGCCAGCAGCTTGGCAGGGGAGCTGTCTTTT.

This clonotype was seen only once. Since a much larger clone is just one base distant, this may be a read error. V gene TRBV11-2 combines with J gene TRBJ2-2; a possible D gene is TRBD2 (6 bases). Germline values: CDR1 SGHAT, CDR2 FQNNGV. This CDR3 spans 15 amino acids. V was trimmed by 2 bases and J by 7 bases, leaving 14 bases between them. The CDR3 DNA sequence: TGTGCCAGCAGCTTAAACGGGAGTGGTCACGGGGAGCTGTTTTTT. Amino acids: CASSLNGSGHGELFF.

As to this clonotype: This CDR3 is missing its conserved last phenylalanine or tryptophan, likely due to a read error. The chain combines TRBV11-2 with TRBJ2-3, with D unresolved. This CDR3 has 15 amino acids. The V gene's germline CDR1 is SGHAT and CDR2 FQNNGV. The CDR3 bases are TGTGCCAACAGCCAAGGAACTCCAGGCACAGATACGCAGTATTCT. This sequence encodes CANSQGTPGTDTQYS.

This chain connects TRBV6-1 to TRBJ2-3; 13 bases agree with TRBD2. Germline V gives CDR1 MNHNS, CDR2 SASEGT. The CDR3 extends over 19 amino acids. V gave up 5 bases and J gave up 0 bases; unmatched junction bases: 11. CDR3 residues: CASSLSLAGGPGSTDTQYF. The CDR3 region has the DNA TGTGCCAGCAGTCTTTCACTAGCGGGAGGGCCTGGGAGCACAGATACGCAGTATTTT.

This clonotype was counted a few times. The J gene is TRBJ1-1, the V gene TRBV5-1, with D uncertain. Deletions cut 0 bases from V and 1 base from J, with 10 bases between. The CDR3 sequence is 15 residues long. The germline CDR1 and CDR2 sequences are SGHRS and YFSETQ. CDR3 protein: CASSLVSGTNTEAFF. In DNA form, the CDR3 reads TGCGCCAGCAGCTTGGTCTCAGGCACGAACACTGAAGCTTTCTTT.

The chain is built from TRBV11-2 and TRBJ2-1; TRBD2 matches at 10 bases. This CDR3 is built from 17 residues. J gave up 8 bases and V 0 bases, and 10 bases lay outside the gene matches. CDR1 SGHAT and CDR2 FQNNGV come from the germline V gene. The CDR3 region is CASSLDWSSGRAYEQFF. The CDR3 DNA is TGTGCCAGCAGCTTAGATTGGTCCAGCGGGAGGGCATATGAGCAGTTCTTC. Together with reference TRBV11-2 and TRBJ2-1, the CDR3 gives the full variable domain: EAGVAQSPRYKIIEKRQSVAFWCNPISGHATLYWYQQILGQGPKLLIQFQNNGVVDDSQLPKDRFSAERLKGVDSTLKIQPAKLEDSAVYLCASSLDWSSGRAYEQFFGPGTRLTVL.

This clonotype has more than one count but fewer than ten. The rearrangement links TRBV6-1 to TRBJ2-1; D is unresolved. This CDR3 contains 14 residues. Germline V gene data show CDR1 as MNHNS and CDR2 as SASEGT. V gave up 2 bases and J gave up 7 bases, with 12 bases separating them. CDR3 nucleotide sequence: TGTGCCAGCAGTGAACAAGTTTATATGAATGAGCAGTTCTTC. It is translated as CASSEQVYMNEQFF.

To note about this clonotype: A single base separates this from a much larger clone, so it may be a read error. This chain joins TRBV11-3 and TRBJ2-1; 10 bases match TRBD2. The CDR3 has 16 amino acids. In germline, CDR1 is SGHNT, CDR2 YENEEA. The CDR3 region has the DNA TGTGCCAGCAGCTCCCGCGTGGCTAGCGGGAGTTATGATCAGTTCTTC. It codes for CASSSRVASGSYDQFF.

A note on this clonotype: The CDR3 does not close with the conserved phenylalanine or tryptophan, likely indicating a read error. The rearrangement joins TRBV11-2 to TRBJ2-7; possibly TRBD1 for D (6 bases). The CDR3 is 15 residues long. Germline CDR1 is SGHAT and CDR2 is FQNNGV. V shed 2 bases and J shed 2 bases, with 13 bases lying between them. As DNA, the CDR3 is TGTGCCAGCAGCTTATTGACAGGACACACCTACGAGCAGTACTCC. As protein: CASSLLTGHTYEQYS.

The rearrangement joins TRBV5-1 to TRBJ2-1, with D perhaps TRBD1 (6 bases). Germline assignment: CDR1 SGHRS and CDR2 YFSETQ. V dropped 4 bases and J dropped 8 bases, with 13 bases sitting between them. The CDR3 runs 13 residues. The CDR3 sequence: CASSQTGSYEQFF. CDR3 coding DNA: TGCGCCAGCAGCCAAACAGGGTCCTATGAGCAGTTCTTC.

The CDR3 nucleotides are TGTGCCTTCAGGCTAGCGGGATGGGGAGATACGCAGTATTTT. Translated: CAFRLAGWGDTQYF. The gene calls are TRBV30 and TRBJ2-3, with 9 bases lining up with TRBD2. This CDR3 has 14 amino acids. The J segment lost 5 bases and the V segment lost 7 bases, leaving 10 bases of the junction unmatched. Germline CDR1 and CDR2: GTSNPN and SVGIG (reference sequence).

This clonotype was counted at least ten times. V and J are TRBV11-2 and TRBJ2-7, with D tentatively TRBD1 (6 bases). V lost 5 bases and J lost 0, with 17 bases in between. The CDR3 has 16 residues. The germline V gene has CDR1 SGHAT and CDR2 FQNNGV. CDR3 in DNA: TGTGCCAGCAGCAAAACCACAGGGTACGGCTCCTACGAGCAGTACTTC. It codes for CASSKTTGYGSYEQYF.

The chain combines TRBV28 with TRBJ2-2; no clear D. Germline V gene sequence: CDR1 MDHEN, CDR2 SYDVKM. CDR3 length: 9 residues. CDR3 region: CAPTGELFF. Here the CDR3 DNA reads TGTGCTCCCACCGGGGAGCTGTTTTTT. Complete variable domain (other parts from reference TRBV28 and TRBJ2-2): DVKVTQSSRYLVKRTGEKVFLECVQDMDHENMFWYRQDPGLGLRLIYFSYDVKMKEKGDIPEGYSVSREKKERFSLILESASTNQTSMYLCAPTGELFFGEGSRLTVL.

V and J are TRBV29-1 and TRBJ2-7, with a possible D match to TRBD2 (6 bases). Germline V gene lookup returns CDR1 SQVTM and CDR2 ANQGSEA. Trimming took off 3 bases at V and 4 bases at J, with 13 bases between the two ends. The CDR3 length is 13 residues. This chain's CDR3 is CSVETSGSYEQYF. CDR3 bases: TGCAGCGTTGAGACTAGTGGGAGTTACGAGCAGTACTTC.

Regarding this clonotype: A much larger clonotype is one base distant, so this may be a read error. The gene calls are TRBV4-2 and TRBJ1-2; 8 nucleotides agree with TRBD1. Germline loops: CDR1 LGHNA, CDR2 YNFKEQ. The V segment lost 0 bases and the J segment 4 bases; nucleotides outside the gene matches: 4. This CDR3 is 15 amino acids long. The CDR3 DNA sequence: TGTGCCAGCAGCCAAGAAGGGGACAGGACCTATGGCTACACCTTC. This encodes CASSQEGDRTYGYTF.

This clonotype was counted ten times or more. The J gene is TRBJ2-7, the V gene TRBV11-2, with TRBD1 matching over 7 bases. J gave up 6 bases and V 1 base, and 3 bases lay outside the gene matches. This CDR3 region has 13 residues. Germline CDR1 reads SGHAT; CDR2 reads FQNNGV. The CDR3 protein is CASSLVTGVEQYF. CDR3 nucleotide sequence: TGTGCCAGCAGCTTAGTTACAGGGGTCGAGCAGTACTTC. The whole variable domain, remainder taken from reference TRBV11-2 and TRBJ2-7, is EAGVAQSPRYKIIEKRQSVAFWCNPISGHATLYWYQQILGQGPKLLIQFQNNGVVDDSQLPKDRFSAERLKGVDSTLKIQPAKLEDSAVYLCASSLVTGVEQYFGPGTRLTVT.

This chain links TRBV11-1 with TRBJ2-5; D may match TRBD1 or TRBD2 (5 bases each). The length of the CDR3 is 14 residues. With 5 bases removed from V and 6 bases from J, the gap between germline ends came to 16 bases. Germline V gives CDR1 SGHAT, CDR2 FQDESV (reference sequence). The CDR3 DNA is TGTGCCAGCAGCCTCCGCGACGGGGCGCAGACCCAGTACTTC. Translated, it gives CASSLRDGAQTQYF.

The genes are TRBV7-9 and TRBJ1-3; 9 bases line up with TRBD1. CDR1 and CDR2 from the germline V gene are SEHNR and FQNEAQ (reference sequence). The CDR3 totals 14 residues. V lost 8 bases and J lost 8; bases outside the gene matches: 10. CDR3 loop: CASLWDRVFDTIYF. The CDR3 DNA follows: TGTGCCAGCCTATGGGACAGGGTTTTTGACACCATATATTTT.

The chain has TRBV6-1 and TRBJ2-6, with D unresolved. Trimming shortened V by 8 bases and J by 1 base, and 12 bases separated the two germline ends. The CDR3 consists of 15 residues. Looked up from germline, CDR1 is MNHNS and CDR2 is SASEGT. The CDR3 region has the DNA TGTGCCAGCGCAACGACAAGGTCTGGGGCCAACGTCCTGACTTTC. Protein sequence: CASATTRSGANVLTF.

This clonotype was observed a handful of times. The V call is TRBV7-9, the J call TRBJ2-2; no clear D gene. The V and J ends lost 0 bases and 5 bases respectively, with 4 bases between them. This CDR3 region has 13 residues. The germline V gene encodes CDR1 SEHNR and CDR2 FQNEAQ (reference sequence). The CDR3 DNA reads TGTGCCAGCAGCTTAGCGAGTACCGGGGAGCTGTTTTTT. Its translation is CASSLASTGELFF.

V and J are TRBV29-1 and TRBJ2-3, with 9 nucleotides matching TRBD2. The V segment lost 4 bases and the J segment 7 bases; nucleotides outside the gene matches: 6. The CDR3 totals 13 residues. Germline V CDR1 and CDR2: SQVTM, ANQGSEA. CDR3 nucleotide sequence: TGCAGCGTTGGAGGGCGGGAGGGATATACGCAGTATTTT. Translating gives CSVGGREGYTQYF.

The gene calls are TRBV5-8 and TRBJ2-1, with D possibly TRBD2 on 6 matching bases. V lost 2 bases and J lost 8, with 11 bases in between. CDR1 and CDR2 from the germline V gene are SGHTS and YDEGEE. The CDR3 is 13 amino acids. The CDR3 sequence is CASSFGGYDEQFF. CDR3 DNA sequence: TGTGCCAGCAGCTTTGGAGGGTACGATGAGCAGTTCTTC.

In regard to this clonotype: A much larger clone lies a single base off, so this may be a read error. The V and J genes are TRBV11-3 and TRBJ2-1; 16 positions agree with TRBD2. The length of the CDR3 is 17 residues. The germline V gene has CDR1 SGHNT and CDR2 YENEEA. CDR3 nucleotide sequence: TGTGCCGGCAGCCCGGGGACTAGCGGGAGGGCCATCAATGAGCAGTTCTTC. This translates into CAGSPGTSGRAINEQFF.

The V and J genes are TRBV7-8 and TRBJ2-5; TRBD2 aligns across 13 bases. The CDR3 totals 16 residues. Germline assignment: CDR1 SGHVS and CDR2 FQNEAQ. V dropped 5 bases and J dropped 5; count of bases not matched to a gene: 8. The CDR3 DNA follows: TGTGCCAGCAGCCTTCGACTAGCGGGAGGTGGGGAGACCCAGTACTTC. Amino acids: CASSLRLAGGGETQYF.

The chain joins TRBV30 to TRBJ2-5, with D maybe TRBD2 (6 bases). The CDR3 is 15 residues long. Germline assignment: CDR1 GTSNPN and CDR2 SVGIG (reference sequence). V gave up 0 bases and J gave up 5 bases, with 16 bases separating them. CDR3 DNA sequence: TGTGCCTGGAGTGTATATGGCGGGGCGGAGGAGACCCAGTACTTC. It yields the protein CAWSVYGGAEETQYF.

The rearrangement uses TRBV6-1 and TRBJ2-7; D is perhaps TRBD1 (6 bases). Trimming removed 2 bases at V and 5 bases at J, with 16 bases between. Germline CDR1 and CDR2: MNHNS and SASEGT. This CDR3 contains 15 residues. The CDR3 DNA sequence: TGTGCCAGCAGTGAAATCCTCGGGACACAGCACGAGCAGTACTTC. It encodes CASSEILGTQHEQYF.

Ten or more counts support this clonotype. The chain has TRBV29-1 and TRBJ2-7, with TRBD2 matching 9 bases. Germline V gives CDR1 SQVTM, CDR2 ANQGSEA. J was trimmed by 6 bases and V by 6 bases; bases with no gene match: 6. The CDR3 has 12 residues. DNA for the CDR3: TGCAGCGTCGTAGCGGGAGAGCCCGAGCAGTACTTC. Protein product: CSVVAGEPEQYF.

The V call is TRBV12-3 or TRBV12-4, the J call TRBJ2-7, with D possibly called TRBD1 or TRBD2 (6 bases each). Deletions cut 5 bases from V and 3 bases from J, with 14 bases between. This CDR3 contains 14 residues. CDR3 region: CASSIGGLIYEQYF. The DNA of the CDR3 is TGTGCCAGCAGTATAGGGGGACTGATCTACGAGCAGTACTTC.